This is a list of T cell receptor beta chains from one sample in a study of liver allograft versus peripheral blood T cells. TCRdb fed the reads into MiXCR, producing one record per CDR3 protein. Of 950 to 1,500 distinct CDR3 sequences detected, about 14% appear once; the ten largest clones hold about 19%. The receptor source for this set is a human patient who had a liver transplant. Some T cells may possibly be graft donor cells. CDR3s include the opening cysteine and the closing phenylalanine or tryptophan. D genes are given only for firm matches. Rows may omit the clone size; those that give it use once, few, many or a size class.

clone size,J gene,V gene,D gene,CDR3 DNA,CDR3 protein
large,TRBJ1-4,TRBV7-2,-,TGTGCCAGCAGCCTAGAGGGACGGAGAAATGAAAAACTGTTTTTT,CASSLEGRRNEKLFF
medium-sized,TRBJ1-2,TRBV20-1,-,TGCAGTGCTTTAGTGGAAACTGGCTACACCTTC,CSALVETGYTF
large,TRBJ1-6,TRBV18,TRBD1,TGTGCCAGCTCTGGCACAGGGGGCCATTCACCCCTCCACTTT,CASSGTGGHSPLHF
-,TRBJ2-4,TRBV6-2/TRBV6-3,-,TGTGCCAGCCGCCTGGGGTCCGCCAAAAACATTCAGTACTTC,CASRLGSAKNIQYF
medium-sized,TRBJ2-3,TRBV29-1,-,TGCAGCGTTGAACCTGTCGAGGTAGGAGGCACAGATACGCAGTATTTT,CSVEPVEVGGTDTQYF
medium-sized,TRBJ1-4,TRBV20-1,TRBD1,TGCAGTGCTCTCGGGACAGGCGCTGAAAAACTGTTTTTT,CSALGTGAEKLFF
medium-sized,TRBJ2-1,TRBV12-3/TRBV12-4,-,TGTGCCTCCTGCCCTGGTCTAGCGTACGTGGGCAATGAGCAGTTCTTC,CASCPGLAYVGNEQFF
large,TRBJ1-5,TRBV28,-,TGTGCCAGCACCATCGATGTGGTGACCCGAGGCAATCAGCCCCAGCATTTT,CASTIDVVTRGNQPQHF
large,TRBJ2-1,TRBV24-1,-,TGTGCCACCCAAGCCACAGGGTTGGTAGGGCCGAGAAAATCCTTGTTGGCTAATGAGCAGTTCTTC,CATQATGLVGPRKSLLANEQFF
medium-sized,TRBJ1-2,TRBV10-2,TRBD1,TGCGCCAGCAGTGAGAGAAGGGACAGCCTATATGGCTACACCTTC,CASSERRDSLYGYTF
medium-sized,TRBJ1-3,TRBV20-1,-,TGCAGTGCTGAAGACAGGAACTCTGGAAACACCATATATTTT,CSAEDRNSGNTIYF
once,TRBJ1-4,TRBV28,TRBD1,TGTGCCAGCAGGAGGGCAGGGGGCGGTGAAAAACTGTTTTTT,CASRRAGGGEKLFF
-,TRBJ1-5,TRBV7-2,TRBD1,TGTGCCAGCTCCAGGGGGAGCAATCAGCCCCAGCATTTT,CASSRGSNQPQHF
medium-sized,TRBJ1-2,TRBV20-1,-,TGCAGTGCTAGACCGCCCGGAGACAGTTATGGCTACACCTTC,CSARPPGDSYGYTF
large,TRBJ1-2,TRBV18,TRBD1,TGTGCCAGCTCACCACCGGGGACAGGGGGCGCAGCTGGCTACACCTTC,CASSPPGTGGAAGYTF
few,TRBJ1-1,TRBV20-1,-,TGCAGTCCTTTTCGGGGACTGAACACTGAAGCTTTCTTT,CSPFRGLNTEAFF
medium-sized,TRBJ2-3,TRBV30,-,TGTGCCTGGAGTAAGGGACTGAGCACAGATACGCAGTATTTT,CAWSKGLSTDTQYF
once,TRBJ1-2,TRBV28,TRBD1,TGTGCCAGCAGTCCGTGGACAGGGGGGGGCTATGGCTACACCTTC,CASSPWTGGGYGYTF
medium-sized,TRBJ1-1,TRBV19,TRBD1,TGTGCCAGTAGTCCGGGACAGGGGGTGAACACTGAAGCTTTCTTT,CASSPGQGVNTEAFF
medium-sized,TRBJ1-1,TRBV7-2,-,TGTGCCAGCACCTTCAGGAACAGTTTTAACACTGAAGCTTTCTTT,CASTFRNSFNTEAFF
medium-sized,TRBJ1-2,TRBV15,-,TGTGCCACCAGCAGAGAAGGGGGGGCAAGGGGCTACACCTTC,CATSREGGARGYTF
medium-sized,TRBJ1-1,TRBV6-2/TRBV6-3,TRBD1,TGTGCCAGCAGGCCGGCCGGGACAGGGGGAACTTTCTTT,CASRPAGTGGTFF
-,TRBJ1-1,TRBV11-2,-,TGTGCCAGCAGCCCACAGGGGAACACTGAAGCTTTCTTT,CASSPQGNTEAFF
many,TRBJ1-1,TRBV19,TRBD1,TGTGCCAGTACCCTAGGACAGGGGGCGCTTACTGAAGCTTTCTTT,CASTLGQGALTEAFF
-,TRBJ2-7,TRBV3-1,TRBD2,TGTGCCAGCAGCCAAAGCGGGAGGGCCAACGAGCAGTACTTC,CASSQSGRANEQYF
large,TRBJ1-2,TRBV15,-,TGTGCCACCAGCAGAGATAGCGTAATTTATGGCTACACCTTC,CATSRDSVIYGYTF
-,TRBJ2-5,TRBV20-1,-,TGCAGTGGGGTTCTGCACCCTCAAGAGACCCAGTACTTC,CSGVLHPQETQYF
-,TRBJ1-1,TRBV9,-,TGTGCCAGCAGCGCCAGCAGGGGAACTGAAGCTTTCTTT,CASSASRGTEAFF
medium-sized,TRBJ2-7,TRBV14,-,TGTGCCAGCAGTCACAACTACGAGCAGTACTTC,CASSHNYEQYF
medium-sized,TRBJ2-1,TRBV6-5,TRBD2,TGTGCCAGCAGTGGCCCGGGACTAACCATCAACAATGAGCAGTTCTTC,CASSGPGLTINNEQFF
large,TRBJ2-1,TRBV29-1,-,TGCAGCGTTGACAGGGGGGGGAATGAGCAGTTCTTC,CSVDRGGNEQFF
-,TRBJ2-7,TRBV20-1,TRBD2,TGCAGTGCTGGTGGGCTAGCGGGGTTTAACGAGCAGTACTTC,CSAGGLAGFNEQYF